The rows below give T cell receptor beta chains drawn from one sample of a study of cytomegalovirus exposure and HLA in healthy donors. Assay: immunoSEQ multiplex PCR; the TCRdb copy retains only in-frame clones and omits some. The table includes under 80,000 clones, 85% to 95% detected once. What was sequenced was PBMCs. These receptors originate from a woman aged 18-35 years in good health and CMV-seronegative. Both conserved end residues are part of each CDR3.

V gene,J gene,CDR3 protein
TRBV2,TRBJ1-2,CASAVTGTSRF
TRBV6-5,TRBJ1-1,CASSYFGQPNTEAFF
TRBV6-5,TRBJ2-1,CASTRTSGGEQFF
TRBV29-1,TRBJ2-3,CSVEEAGTSGSGKPTDTQYF
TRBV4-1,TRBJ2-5,CASSQVVPGQGREPQYF
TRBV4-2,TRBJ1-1,CASSQETTLNTEAFF
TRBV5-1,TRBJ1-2,CASSLVVDSPNYGYTF
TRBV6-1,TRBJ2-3,CASSVRSGGSTDTQYF
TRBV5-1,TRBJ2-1,CASSVRLDEQFF
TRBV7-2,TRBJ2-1,CASSSPGLALNEQFF
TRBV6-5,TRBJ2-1,CASSDRASYNEQFF
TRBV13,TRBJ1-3,CASSFGPSRDTIYF
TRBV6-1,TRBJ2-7,CASSADREVDEQYF
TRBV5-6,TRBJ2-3,CASSLGWAAYRGSTDTQYF
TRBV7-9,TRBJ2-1,CASSSLTSGSHNEQFF
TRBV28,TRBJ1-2,CASTTYGGNNYGYTF
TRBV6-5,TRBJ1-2,CASRLDPGEGGYTF
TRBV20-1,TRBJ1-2,CSVPRDYGYTF
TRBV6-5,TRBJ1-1,CASSFQGMNTEAFF
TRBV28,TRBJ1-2,CASSATGTGGLGSGYTF
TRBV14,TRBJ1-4,CASSSQIQGGGEKLFF
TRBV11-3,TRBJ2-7,CASSLVAGGSYEQYF
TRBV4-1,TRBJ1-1,CASSPDSNTEAFF
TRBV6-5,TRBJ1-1,CASSLLSGGFSFF
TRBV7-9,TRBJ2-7,CASSGPALDGSSYEQYF
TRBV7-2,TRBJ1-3,CASSLGGDGNTIYF
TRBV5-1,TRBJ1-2,CASSLARDRGYGYTF
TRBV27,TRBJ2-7,CASSLSSGTYEQYF
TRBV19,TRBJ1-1,CASSQQGALTEAFF
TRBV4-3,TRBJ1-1,CASSFGNRENTEAFF
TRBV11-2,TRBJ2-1,CASSLSWGEGSSYNEQFF
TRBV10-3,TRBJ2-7,CAISDLGLAGTYEQYF
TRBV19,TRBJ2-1,CASSIDQVSYNEQFF